This entry features one T cell receptor beta chain sequence. This CDR3 is 12 amino acids long. V gave up 6 bases and J gave up 4 bases; unmatched junction bases: 1. Per the germline V gene, CDR1 is ENHRY and CDR2 is SYGVKD. This sample was included in a study of blood T cell repertoires in COVID-19. Under the authors' procedure: Estimates of nucleated cell counts were drawn from the amplification of reference gene primers. Some clones are missing from TCRdb's copy, which holds only in-frame ones; the method was immunoSEQ multiplex PCR. The DNA was the basis for D and trimming; V, J and clone size are from that table. The table lists 150,000 to 200,000 clones, 84% of them singletons. Clinical history reported by participants formed the basis on which cohorts were assigned.

The sequenced material came from PBMCs or T cells enriched from blood (not recorded which). This clonotype was sampled from a man aged 50 or older who had recovered from COVID-19. The chain employs TRBV10-3 and TRBJ1-1; 8 positions agree with TRBD1. The CDR3 region is CAIRQGGTEAFF. The DNA for the CDR3 is TGTGCCATCAGACAGGGGGGCACTGAAGCTTTCTTT.